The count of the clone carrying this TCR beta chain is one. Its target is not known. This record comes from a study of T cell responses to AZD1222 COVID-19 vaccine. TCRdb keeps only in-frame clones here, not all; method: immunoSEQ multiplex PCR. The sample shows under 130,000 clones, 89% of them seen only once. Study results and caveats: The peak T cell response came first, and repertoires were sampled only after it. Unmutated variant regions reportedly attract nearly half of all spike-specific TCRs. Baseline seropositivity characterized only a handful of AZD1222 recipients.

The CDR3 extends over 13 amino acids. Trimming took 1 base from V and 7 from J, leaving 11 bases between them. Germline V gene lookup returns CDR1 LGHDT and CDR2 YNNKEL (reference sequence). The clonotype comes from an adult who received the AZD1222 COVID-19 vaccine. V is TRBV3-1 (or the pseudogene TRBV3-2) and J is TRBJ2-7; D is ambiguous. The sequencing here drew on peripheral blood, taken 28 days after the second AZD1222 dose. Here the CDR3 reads CASSQGTRWEQYF. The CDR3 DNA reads TGTGCCAGCAGCCAAGGGACGAGGTGGGAGCAGTACTTC.